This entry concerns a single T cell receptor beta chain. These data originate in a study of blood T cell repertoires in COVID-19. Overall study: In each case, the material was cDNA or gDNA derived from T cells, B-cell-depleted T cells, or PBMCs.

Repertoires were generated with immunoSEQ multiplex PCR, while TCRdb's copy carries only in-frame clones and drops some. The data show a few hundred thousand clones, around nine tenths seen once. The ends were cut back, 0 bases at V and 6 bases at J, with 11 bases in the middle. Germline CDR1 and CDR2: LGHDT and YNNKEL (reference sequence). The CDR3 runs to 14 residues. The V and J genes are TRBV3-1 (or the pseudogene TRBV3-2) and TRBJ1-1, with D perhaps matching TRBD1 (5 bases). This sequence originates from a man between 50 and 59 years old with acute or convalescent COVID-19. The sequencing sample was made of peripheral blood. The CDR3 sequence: CASSQDSGGSEAFF. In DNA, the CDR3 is TGTGCCAGCAGCCAAGATTCCGGGGGGTCTGAAGCTTTCTTT.